These 16 T cell receptor beta chains share one sample of origin, sequenced in a study of tumor-infiltrating lymphocytes in primary liver carcinoma. The source of the blood RNA was unsorted whole blood, and germline DNA was extracted as well. A primer in the constant region served to generate TCR beta cDNA from 500 ng of total RNA. Three rounds of nested multiplex PCR with slightly modified ARM-PCR produced TCR beta libraries. Rounds one and two of PCR, each of roughly 10 cycles, were primed with TRBV1-TRBV30 forward primers and a C-beta reverse primer. TCRdb ran MiXCR on the multiplex PCR reads and lists one entry per CDR3 protein. The sample shows approximately 310,000 distinct CDR3 sequences, roughly two thirds of them seen only once. The sample comprised peripheral blood. Source of these receptors: a man aged 40-55 years with primary liver carcinoma and hepatitis B virus infection.

This clonotype turned up a few times. This sequence joins TRBV6-1 and TRBJ2-7; 7 bases are shared with TRBD1. The CDR3 is 15 amino acids. J lost 3 bases, V lost 3 bases, and 8 bases had no gene match. Germline CDR1 MNHNS, CDR2 SASEGT. The CDR3 here is CASSDPPQGDYEQYF. Written as DNA, the CDR3 is TGTGCCAGCAGTGATCCCCCCCAGGGGGACTACGAGCAGTACTTC.

The table lists this clonotype with many counts. This rearrangement joins TRBV6-2 or TRBV6-3 to TRBJ2-2, with 8 bases matching TRBD1. Germline V lookup: CDR1 MNHEY, CDR2 SVGEGT. The CDR3 runs 15 residues. The V and J ends lost 6 bases and 5 bases, in that order; junction bases with no gene match: 8. The CDR3 region is CASSYGQGRTGELFF. Here the CDR3 DNA reads TGTGCCAGCAGCTACGGACAGGGACGGACCGGGGAGCTGTTTTTT.

As for this clonotype: A much larger clone sits a single nucleotide away, making a read error possible. Likely a read error: the CDR3 ends without its conserved phenylalanine or tryptophan. The rearrangement uses TRBV12-3 or TRBV12-4 and TRBJ2-5, with 10 nucleotides matching TRBD2. The length of the CDR3 is 13 residues. Trimming removed 6 bases from V and 9 bases from J; junction bases left unmatched: 7. The CDR3 coding sequence is TGTGCCAGCAGCACCACTAGCGGGATGGCCCAGTACATC. Protein: CASSTTSGMAQYI.

Remarks on this clonotype: The junction differs from germline at one of its ends, possibly a read error. In DNA, the CDR3 is TGCGCCAGCAGCCCCCGGACAGGGAACACCGGGGAGCTGCTTTTT. The encoded protein is CASSPRTGNTGELLF. The chain is built from TRBV5-1 and TRBJ2-2; TRBD1 aligns across 8 bases. Germline V CDR1 and CDR2: SGHRS, YFSETQ. The CDR3 runs to 15 residues.

Remarks on this clonotype: This may stem from a read error, because a much larger clone lies one nucleotide away. The chain combines TRBV6-1 with TRBJ2-7; D is unresolved. The V end was cut by 4 bases, the J end by 0 bases, with 13 bases between. Germline V CDR1 and CDR2: MNHNS, SASEGT. The CDR3 has 15 amino acids. As DNA, the CDR3 is TGTGCCAGCAGTGTTTTCAGCCCGGGCTCCTACGAGCAGTACTTC. Amino acids: CASSVFSPGSYEQYF.

About this clonotype: At one end the junction does not follow the germline gene, possibly because of a read error. V is TRBV11-2 and J is TRBJ2-7; D might be TRBD2 (6 bases). The CDR3 loop spans 14 amino acids. Germline V CDR1 and CDR2: SGHAT, FQNNGV. CDR3 DNA sequence: TGTGCCAGCAGCTCAGAACTAGCCGTGTACGAGAAGTACTTC. Translated: CASSSELAVYEKYF.

This clonotype was observed at least ten times. This sequence joins TRBV6-5 and TRBJ2-7; 8 bases fit TRBD1. CDR1 is MNHEY and CDR2 is SVGAGI in the germline V gene. V was clipped by 3 bases and J by 5 bases; unmatched bases: 6. CDR3 size: 14 residues. This chain's CDR3 is CASSYFDRGHEQYF. The CDR3 coding sequence is TGTGCCAGCAGTTATTTTGACAGGGGACACGAGCAGTACTTC.

This clonotype has ten or more counts. The V call is TRBV29-1, the J call TRBJ2-2; 15 bases agree with TRBD2. The CDR3 runs 17 residues. The J segment lost 7 bases and the V segment lost 3 bases, leaving 9 bases of the junction unmatched. Germline CDR1 and CDR2: SQVTM and ANQGSEA. The CDR3 here is CSVEAGTSGRIDGELFF. CDR3 in DNA: TGCAGCGTTGAGGCCGGGACTAGCGGGAGGATCGACGGGGAGCTGTTTTTT.

Note on this clonotype: It is likely a read error, because the conserved phenylalanine at the end of the CDR3 is missing. The chain couples TRBV5-1 to TRBJ1-2; D gene unclear. V lost 6 bases and J 1 base, leaving 10 bases between the germline ends. This CDR3 is built from 13 residues. The germline CDR1 and CDR2 sequences are SGHRS and YFSETQ. CDR3 bases: TGCGCCAGCAAAGACCTCTATAACTATGGCTACACCATC. Protein: CASKDLYNYGYTI.

With respect to this clonotype: This may come from a read error, since a much larger clone is one base off. The J gene is TRBJ1-6, the V gene TRBV28, with D possibly TRBD1 on 6 matching bases. Trimming stripped 5 bases from V and 8 bases from J, with 16 bases between. The CDR3 runs 15 residues. Germline CDR1 is MDHEN and CDR2 is SYDVKM. The CDR3 DNA is TGTGCCAGCAGTCCTAGCACAGGGTGGTATTCACCCCTCCACTTT. It specifies CASSPSTGWYSPLHF.

The chain links TRBV29-1 to TRBJ2-2, with D tentatively TRBD2 (5 bases). Trimming took 3 bases from V and 4 from J, leaving 12 bases between them. Germline assignment: CDR1 SQVTM and CDR2 ANQGSEA. This CDR3 is 14 amino acids long. Written as DNA, the CDR3 is TGCAGCGTTGAGTATAGCGTGAGCACCGGGGAGCTGTTTTTT. Translating it yields CSVEYSVSTGELFF.

As for this clonotype: This may be a read error: a much more frequent sequence differs by one nucleotide. The J gene is TRBJ1-1, the V gene TRBV29-1; D uncertain. The CDR3 sequence is 14 residues long. From germline, CDR1 is SQVTM and CDR2 ANQGSEA. The germline V and J ends were trimmed by 4 bases and 10 bases, with 22 bases remaining between them. The DNA for the CDR3 is TGCAGCGTTGGAAATCTTAGGCAGGACCCCCCAGCTTTCTTT. Protein sequence: CSVGNLRQDPPAFF.

In this sample, this clonotype turned up many times. The chain is built from TRBV29-1 and TRBJ1-1, with 9 bases matching TRBD1. The CDR3 has 13 residues. J was trimmed by 10 bases and V by 7 bases; bases with no gene match: 13. Germline CDR1 and CDR2: SQVTM and ANQGSEA. The CDR3 loop reads CSASGGQGWGAFF. Written as DNA, the CDR3 is TGCAGCGCAAGCGGGGGACAGGGTTGGGGAGCTTTCTTT.

In the case of this clonotype: Because it lacks the conserved phenylalanine or tryptophan at the end, this CDR3 is likely a read error. This chain uses TRBV5-4 with TRBJ2-7; 12 bases fit TRBD2. Germline V gives CDR1 SGHNT, CDR2 YYREEE (reference sequence). The length of the CDR3 is 17 residues. The trim removed 4 bases at V and 0 bases at J, leaving 8 bases unmatched. The CDR3 spells CASSGFQTSGSSYEQYL. The DNA of the CDR3 is TGTGCCAGCAGCGGGTTTCAGACTAGCGGGAGCTCCTACGAGCAGTACTTA.

This clonotype was recorded once. Here the CDR3 DNA reads TGTGCCAGCAGCTTGACTATACTTACTTCGAGCTCCTACGAGCAGTACTTC. Translated: CASSLTILTSSSYEQYF. The chain employs TRBV4-2 and TRBJ2-7, with TRBD2 as a possible D gene (5 bases). The CDR3 spans 17 residues. Trimming took 5 bases from V and 0 from J, leaving 20 bases between them. CDR1 is LGHNA and CDR2 is YNFKEQ in the germline V gene.

Of note for this clonotype: A clone one base away is much larger, so this may be a read error. The chain carries TRBV6-1 and TRBJ2-7; D tentatively fits TRBD1 or TRBD2 (5 bases each). The CDR3 is 13 amino acids. CDR1 MNHNS and CDR2 SASEGT come from the germline V gene. V lost 5 bases and J lost 5, with 13 bases in between. CDR3 bases: TGTGCCAGCAGTCGGGACGCGTCCCACGAGCAGTACTTC. Translating gives CASSRDASHEQYF.